This TCR beta chain was retrieved from a study of CD8 T cells in Susac syndrome. General study results and limits: The authors acknowledged that the study's TCR sequencing and HLA analysis involved relatively few individuals.

Notes on this clonotype: Its specificity is not known.

An amount of RNA that ranged from roughly 0.45 to 1 ug was reverse transcribed with random hexamers. With immunoSEQ multiplex PCR, TCR beta CDR3 was amplified across 54 Vbeta and 13 Jbeta. TCRdb analysed the immunoSEQ multiplex PCR reads with MiXCR anew, one entry per CDR3 protein. The sample includes 170,000 or so distinct CDR3 sequences, about 94% of them seen just once. TCR beta sequences were obtained from blood CD8+ and CD4+ T cells. Germline V CDR1 and CDR2: GTSNPN, SVGIG (reference sequence). Trimming took 5 bases from V and 4 from J, leaving 8 bases between them. CDR3 size: 11 residues. This TCR came from a human donor with multiple sclerosis. Sequencing input: CD4+ T cells from PBMCs. The V call is TRBV30, the J call TRBJ1-2; D ambiguous. Here the CDR3 reads CAWGMGYGYTF. CDR3 coding DNA: TGTGCCTGGGGAATGGGCTATGGCTACACCTTC.